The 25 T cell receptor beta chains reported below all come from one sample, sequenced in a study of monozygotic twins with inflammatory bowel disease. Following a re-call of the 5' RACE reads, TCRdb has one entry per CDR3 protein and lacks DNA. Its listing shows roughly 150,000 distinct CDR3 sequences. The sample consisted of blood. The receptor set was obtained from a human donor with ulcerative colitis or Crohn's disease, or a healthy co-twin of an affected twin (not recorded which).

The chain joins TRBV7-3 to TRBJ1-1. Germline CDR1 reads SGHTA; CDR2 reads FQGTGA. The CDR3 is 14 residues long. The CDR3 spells CASSLTPGNTEAFF.

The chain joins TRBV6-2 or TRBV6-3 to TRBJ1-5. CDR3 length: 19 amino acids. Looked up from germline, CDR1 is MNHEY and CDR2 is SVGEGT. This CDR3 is CASSYSRRDPAFSNQPQHF.

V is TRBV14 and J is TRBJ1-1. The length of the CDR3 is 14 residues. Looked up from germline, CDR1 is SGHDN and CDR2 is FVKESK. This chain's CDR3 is CASSQGVKDTEAFF.

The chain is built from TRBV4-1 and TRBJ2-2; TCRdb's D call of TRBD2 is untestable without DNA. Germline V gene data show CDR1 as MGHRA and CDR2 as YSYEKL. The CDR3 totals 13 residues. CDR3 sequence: CASSQSGTGELFF.

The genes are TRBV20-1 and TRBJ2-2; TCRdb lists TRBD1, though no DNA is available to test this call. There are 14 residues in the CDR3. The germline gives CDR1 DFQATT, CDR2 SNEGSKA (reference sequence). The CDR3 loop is CSAGGQGATGELFF.

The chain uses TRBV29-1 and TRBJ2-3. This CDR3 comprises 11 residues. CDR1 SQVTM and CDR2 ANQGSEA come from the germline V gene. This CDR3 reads CSLSSTDTQYF.

The chain's CDR3 is CASSFRDSSPLHF. The chain links TRBV6-5 to TRBJ1-6; TCRdb calls TRBD1, which cannot be checked without DNA. Germline V gene data show CDR1 as MNHEY and CDR2 as SVGAGI. The CDR3 spans 13 residues.

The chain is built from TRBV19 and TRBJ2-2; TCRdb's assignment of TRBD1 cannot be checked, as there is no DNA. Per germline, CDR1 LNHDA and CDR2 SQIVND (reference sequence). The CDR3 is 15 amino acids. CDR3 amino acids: CASSIQTGNTGELFF.

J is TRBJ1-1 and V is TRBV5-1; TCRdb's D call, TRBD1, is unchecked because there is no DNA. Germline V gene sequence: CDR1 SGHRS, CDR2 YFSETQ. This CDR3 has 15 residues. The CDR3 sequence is CASSLGTGALAEAFF.

The CDR3 sequence: CASSVGVGEGGGNTGELFF. The rearrangement uses TRBV9 and TRBJ2-2; without DNA, the TCRdb call of TRBD2 cannot be checked. Germline V CDR1 and CDR2: SGDLS, YYNGEE. The CDR3 has 19 residues. Full variable domain (missing parts from reference TRBV9 and TRBJ2-2): DSGVTQTPKHLITATGQRVTLRCSPRSGDLSVYWYQQSLDQGLQFLIQYYNGEERAKGNILERFSAQQFPDLHSELNLSSLELGDSALYFCASSVGVGEGGGNTGELFFGEGSRLTVL.

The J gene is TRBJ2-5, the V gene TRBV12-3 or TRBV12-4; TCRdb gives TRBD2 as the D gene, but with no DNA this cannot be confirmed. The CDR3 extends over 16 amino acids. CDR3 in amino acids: CASSSLAGGPVETQYF.

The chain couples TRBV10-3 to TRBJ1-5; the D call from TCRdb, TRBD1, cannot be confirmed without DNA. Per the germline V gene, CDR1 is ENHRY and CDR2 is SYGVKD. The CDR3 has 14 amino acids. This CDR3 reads CAARQGLENQPQHF.

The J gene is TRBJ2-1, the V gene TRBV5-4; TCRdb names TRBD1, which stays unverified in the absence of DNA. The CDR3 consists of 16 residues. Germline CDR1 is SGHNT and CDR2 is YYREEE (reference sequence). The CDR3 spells CASSLGLGGQYNEQFF. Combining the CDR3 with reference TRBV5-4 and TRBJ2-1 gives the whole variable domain ETGVTQSPTHLIKTRGQQVTLRCSSQSGHNTVSWYQQALGQGPQFIFQYYREEENGRGNFPPRFSGLQFPNYSSELNVNALELDDSALYLCASSLGLGGQYNEQFFGPGTRLTVL.

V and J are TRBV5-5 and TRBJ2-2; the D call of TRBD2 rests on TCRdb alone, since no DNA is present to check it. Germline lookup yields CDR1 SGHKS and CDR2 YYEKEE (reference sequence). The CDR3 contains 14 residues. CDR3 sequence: CASSFGLDPGELFF.

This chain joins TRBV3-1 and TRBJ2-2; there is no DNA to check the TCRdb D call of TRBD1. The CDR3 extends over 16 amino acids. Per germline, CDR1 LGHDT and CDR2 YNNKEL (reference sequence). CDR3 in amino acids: CASSQRQGANTGELFF.

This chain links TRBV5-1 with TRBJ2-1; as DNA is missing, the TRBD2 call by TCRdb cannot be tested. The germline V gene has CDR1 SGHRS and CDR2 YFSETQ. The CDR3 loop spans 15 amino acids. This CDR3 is CASIQGGVGYNEQFF.

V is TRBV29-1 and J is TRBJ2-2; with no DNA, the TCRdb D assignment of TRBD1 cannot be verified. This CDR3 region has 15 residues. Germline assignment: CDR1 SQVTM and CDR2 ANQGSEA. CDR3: CSVEERGQGARELFF.

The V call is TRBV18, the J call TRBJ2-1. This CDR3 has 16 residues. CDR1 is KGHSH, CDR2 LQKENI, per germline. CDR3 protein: CASSPPVRSSGNEQFF.

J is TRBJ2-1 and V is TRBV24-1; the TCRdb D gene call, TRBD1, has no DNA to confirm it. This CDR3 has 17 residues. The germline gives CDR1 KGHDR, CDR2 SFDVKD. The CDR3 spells CATSDFAAARGYNEQFF.

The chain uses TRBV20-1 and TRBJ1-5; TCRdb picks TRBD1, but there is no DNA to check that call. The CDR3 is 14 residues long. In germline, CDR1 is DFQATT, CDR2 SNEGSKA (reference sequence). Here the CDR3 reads CSARGGTGNQPQHF.

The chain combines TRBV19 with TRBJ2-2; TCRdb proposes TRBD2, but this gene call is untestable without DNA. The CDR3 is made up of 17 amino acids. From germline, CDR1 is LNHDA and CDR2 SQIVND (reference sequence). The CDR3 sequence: CASSNRLAGVGTGELFF.

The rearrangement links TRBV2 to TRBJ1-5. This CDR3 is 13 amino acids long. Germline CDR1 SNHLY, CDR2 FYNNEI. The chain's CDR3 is CASREIRNQPQHF.

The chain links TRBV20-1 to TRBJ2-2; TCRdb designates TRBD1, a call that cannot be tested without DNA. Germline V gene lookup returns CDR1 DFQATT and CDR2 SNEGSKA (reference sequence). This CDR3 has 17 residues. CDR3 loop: CSARDAGGQGNTGELFF.

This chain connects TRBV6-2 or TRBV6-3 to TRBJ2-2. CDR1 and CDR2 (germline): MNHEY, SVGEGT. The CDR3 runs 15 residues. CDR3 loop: CASSYAANAAGELFF.

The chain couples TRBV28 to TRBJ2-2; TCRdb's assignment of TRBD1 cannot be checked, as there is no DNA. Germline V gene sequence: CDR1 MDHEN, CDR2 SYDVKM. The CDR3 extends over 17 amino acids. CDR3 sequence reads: CASSPGQGPTLPGELFF.